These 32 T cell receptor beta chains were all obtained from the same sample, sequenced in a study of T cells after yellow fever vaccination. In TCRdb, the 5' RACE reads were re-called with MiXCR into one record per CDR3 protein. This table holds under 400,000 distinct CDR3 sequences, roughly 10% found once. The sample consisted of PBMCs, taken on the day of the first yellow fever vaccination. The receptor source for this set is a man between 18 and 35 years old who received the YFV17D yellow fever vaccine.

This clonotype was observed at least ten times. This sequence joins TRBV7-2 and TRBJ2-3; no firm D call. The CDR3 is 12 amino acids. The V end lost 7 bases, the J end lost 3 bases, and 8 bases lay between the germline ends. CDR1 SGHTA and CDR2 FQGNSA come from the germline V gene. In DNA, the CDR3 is TGTGCCAGCACCTCTAGGACAGATACGCAGTATTTT. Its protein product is CASTSRTDTQYF.

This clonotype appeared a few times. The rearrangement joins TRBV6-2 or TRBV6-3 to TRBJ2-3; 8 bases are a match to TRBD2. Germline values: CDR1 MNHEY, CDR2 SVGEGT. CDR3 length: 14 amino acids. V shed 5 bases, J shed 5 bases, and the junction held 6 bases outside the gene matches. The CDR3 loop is CASSTPGGEDTQYF. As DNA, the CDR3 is TGTGCCAGCAGTACCCCGGGGGGGGAAGATACGCAGTATTTT.

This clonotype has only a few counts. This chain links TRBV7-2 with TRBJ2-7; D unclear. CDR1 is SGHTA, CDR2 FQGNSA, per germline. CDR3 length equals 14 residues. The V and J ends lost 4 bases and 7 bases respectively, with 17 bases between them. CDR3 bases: TGTGCCAGCAGCTCCTCTAGGCGGACCACAGAGCAGTACTTC. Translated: CASSSSRRTTEQYF.

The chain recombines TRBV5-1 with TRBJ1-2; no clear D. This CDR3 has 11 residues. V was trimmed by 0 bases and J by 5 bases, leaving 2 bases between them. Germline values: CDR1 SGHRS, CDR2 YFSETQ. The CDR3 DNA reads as TGCGCCAGCAGCTTGGAGTATGGCTACACCTTC. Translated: CASSLEYGYTF.

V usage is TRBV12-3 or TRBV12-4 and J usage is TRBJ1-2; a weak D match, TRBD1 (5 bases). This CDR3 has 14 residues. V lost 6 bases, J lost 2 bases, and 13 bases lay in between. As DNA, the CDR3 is TGTGCCAGCAGCCCCAGGGTAAAGAACTATGGCTACACCTTC. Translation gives CASSPRVKNYGYTF.

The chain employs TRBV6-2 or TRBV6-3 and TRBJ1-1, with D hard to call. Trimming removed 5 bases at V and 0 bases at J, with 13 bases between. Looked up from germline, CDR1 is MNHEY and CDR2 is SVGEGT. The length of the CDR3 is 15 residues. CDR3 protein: CASSMFEKMNTEAFF. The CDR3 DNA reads TGTGCCAGCAGTATGTTTGAGAAAATGAACACTGAAGCTTTCTTT.

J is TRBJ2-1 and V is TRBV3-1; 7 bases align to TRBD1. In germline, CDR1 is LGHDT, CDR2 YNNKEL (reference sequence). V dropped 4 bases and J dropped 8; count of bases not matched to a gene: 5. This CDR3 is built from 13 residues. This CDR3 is CASSPTGSDEQFF. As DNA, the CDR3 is TGTGCCAGCAGCCCGACAGGGAGCGATGAGCAGTTCTTC.

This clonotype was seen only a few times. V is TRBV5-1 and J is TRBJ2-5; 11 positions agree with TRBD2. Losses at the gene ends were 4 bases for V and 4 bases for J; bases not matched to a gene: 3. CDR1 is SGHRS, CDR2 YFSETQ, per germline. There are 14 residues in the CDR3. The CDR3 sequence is CASSAGLAVETQYF. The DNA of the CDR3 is TGCGCCAGCAGCGCGGGACTAGCGGTAGAGACCCAGTACTTC.

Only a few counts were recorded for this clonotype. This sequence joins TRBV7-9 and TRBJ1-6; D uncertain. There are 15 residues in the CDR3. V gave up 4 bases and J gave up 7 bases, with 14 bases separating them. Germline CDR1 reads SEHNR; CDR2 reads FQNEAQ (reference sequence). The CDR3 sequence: CASSSTLRGNSPLHF. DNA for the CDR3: TGTGCCAGCAGCTCCACTCTTCGCGGAAATTCACCCCTCCACTTT.

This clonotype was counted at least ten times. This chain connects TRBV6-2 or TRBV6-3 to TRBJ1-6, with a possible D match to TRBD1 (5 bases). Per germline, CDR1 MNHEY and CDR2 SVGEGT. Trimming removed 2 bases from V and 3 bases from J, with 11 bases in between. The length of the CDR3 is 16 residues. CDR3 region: CASSYDRQYYNSPLHF. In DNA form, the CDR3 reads TGTGCCAGCAGTTACGACCGACAGTACTATAATTCACCCCTCCACTTT.

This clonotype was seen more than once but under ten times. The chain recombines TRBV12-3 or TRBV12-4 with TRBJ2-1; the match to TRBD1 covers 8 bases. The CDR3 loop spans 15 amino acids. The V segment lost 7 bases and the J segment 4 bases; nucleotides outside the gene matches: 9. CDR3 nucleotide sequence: TGTGCCAGCAATAGGGACAGGTCGATTTACAATGAGCAGTTCTTC. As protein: CASNRDRSIYNEQFF.

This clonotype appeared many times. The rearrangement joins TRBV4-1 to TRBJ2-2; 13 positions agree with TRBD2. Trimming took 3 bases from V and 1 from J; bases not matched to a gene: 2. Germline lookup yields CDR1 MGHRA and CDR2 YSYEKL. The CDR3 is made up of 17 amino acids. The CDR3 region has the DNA TGCGCCAGCAGCCACGGACTAGCGGGGGTGAACACCGGGGAGCTGTTTTTT. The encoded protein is CASSHGLAGVNTGELFF.

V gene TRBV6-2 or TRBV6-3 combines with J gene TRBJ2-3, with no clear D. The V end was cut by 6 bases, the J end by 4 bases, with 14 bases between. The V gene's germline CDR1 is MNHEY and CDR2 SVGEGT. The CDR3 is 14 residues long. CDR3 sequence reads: CASRRGNTADTQYF. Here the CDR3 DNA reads TGTGCCAGCAGGAGAGGAAACACAGCAGATACGCAGTATTTT.

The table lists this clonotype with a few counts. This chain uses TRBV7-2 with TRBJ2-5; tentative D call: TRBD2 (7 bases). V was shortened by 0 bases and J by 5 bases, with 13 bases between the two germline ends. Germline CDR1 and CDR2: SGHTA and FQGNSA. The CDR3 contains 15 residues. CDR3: CASSLAGGPMETQYF. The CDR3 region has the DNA TGTGCCAGCAGCTTAGCGGGGGGGCCTATGGAGACCCAGTACTTC.

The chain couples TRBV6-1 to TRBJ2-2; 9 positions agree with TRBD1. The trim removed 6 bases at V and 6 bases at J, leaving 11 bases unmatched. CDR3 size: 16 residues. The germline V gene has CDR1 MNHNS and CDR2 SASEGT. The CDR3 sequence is CASRPLAGQGPGELFF. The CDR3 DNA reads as TGTGCCAGCAGGCCCCTGGCGGGACAGGGTCCCGGGGAGCTGTTTTTT.

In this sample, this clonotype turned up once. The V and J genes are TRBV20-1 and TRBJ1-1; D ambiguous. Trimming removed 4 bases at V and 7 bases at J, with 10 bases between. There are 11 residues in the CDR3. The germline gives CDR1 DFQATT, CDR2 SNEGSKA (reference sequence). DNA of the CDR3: TGCAGTGCTATCCGGGGATTTGAAGCTTTCTTT. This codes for CSAIRGFEAFF.

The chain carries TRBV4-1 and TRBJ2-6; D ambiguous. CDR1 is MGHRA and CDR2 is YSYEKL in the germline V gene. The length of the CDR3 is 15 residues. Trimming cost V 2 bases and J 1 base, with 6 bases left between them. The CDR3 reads CASSQILSGANVLTF. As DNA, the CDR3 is TGCGCCAGCAGCCAAATTTTATCTGGGGCCAACGTCCTGACTTTC.

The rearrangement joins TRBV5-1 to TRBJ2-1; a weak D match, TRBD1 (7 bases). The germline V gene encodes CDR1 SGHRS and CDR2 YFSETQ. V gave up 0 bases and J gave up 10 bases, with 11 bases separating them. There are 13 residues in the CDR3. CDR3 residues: CASSLETGREQFF. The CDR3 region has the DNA TGCGCCAGCAGCTTGGAGACAGGGAGGGAGCAGTTCTTC.

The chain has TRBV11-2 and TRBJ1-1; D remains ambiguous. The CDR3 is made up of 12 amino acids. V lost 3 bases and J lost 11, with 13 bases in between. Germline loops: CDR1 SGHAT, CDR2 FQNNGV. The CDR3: CASSFSLSPAFF. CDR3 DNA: TGTGCCAGCAGCTTTTCCCTATCGCCGGCTTTCTTT. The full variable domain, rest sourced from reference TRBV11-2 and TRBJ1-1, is EAGVAQSPRYKIIEKRQSVAFWCNPISGHATLYWYQQILGQGPKLLIQFQNNGVVDDSQLPKDRFSAERLKGVDSTLKIQPAKLEDSAVYLCASSFSLSPAFFGQGTRLTVV.

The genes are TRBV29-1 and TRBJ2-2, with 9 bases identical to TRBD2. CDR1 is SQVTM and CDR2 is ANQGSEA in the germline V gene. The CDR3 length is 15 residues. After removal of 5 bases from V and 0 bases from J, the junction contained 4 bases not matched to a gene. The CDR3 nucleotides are TGCAGCGTTCTGCTAGCGGGGTCGAACACCGGGGAGCTGTTTTTT. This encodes CSVLLAGSNTGELFF.

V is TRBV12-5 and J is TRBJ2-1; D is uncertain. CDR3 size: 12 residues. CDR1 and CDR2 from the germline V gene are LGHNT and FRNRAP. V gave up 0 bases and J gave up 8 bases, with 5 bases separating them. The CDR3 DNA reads TGTGCTAGTGGTTTGGTACTGCATGAGCAGTTCTTC. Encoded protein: CASGLVLHEQFF.

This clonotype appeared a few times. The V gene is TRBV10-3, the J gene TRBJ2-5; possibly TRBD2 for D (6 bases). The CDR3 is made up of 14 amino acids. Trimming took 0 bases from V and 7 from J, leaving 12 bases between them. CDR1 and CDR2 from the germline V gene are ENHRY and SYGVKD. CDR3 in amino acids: CAISESSGSGTQYF. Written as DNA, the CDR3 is TGTGCCATCAGTGAGTCCAGCGGGTCGGGGACCCAGTACTTC.

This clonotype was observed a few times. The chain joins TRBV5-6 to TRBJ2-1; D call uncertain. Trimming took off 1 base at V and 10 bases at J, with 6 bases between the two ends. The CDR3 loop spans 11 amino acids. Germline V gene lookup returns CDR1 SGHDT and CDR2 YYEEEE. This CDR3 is CASSLFWEQFF. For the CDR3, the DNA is TGTGCCAGCAGCTTGTTTTGGGAGCAGTTCTTC.

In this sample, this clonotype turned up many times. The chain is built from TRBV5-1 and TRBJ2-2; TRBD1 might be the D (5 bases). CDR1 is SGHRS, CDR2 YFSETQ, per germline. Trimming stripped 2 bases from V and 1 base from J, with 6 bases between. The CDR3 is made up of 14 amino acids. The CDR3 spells CASSFQGNTGELFF. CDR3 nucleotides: TGCGCCAGCAGCTTCCAGGGGAACACCGGGGAGCTGTTTTTT. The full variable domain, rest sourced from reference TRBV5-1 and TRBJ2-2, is KAGVTQTPRYLIKTRGQQVTLSCSPISGHRSVSWYQQTPGQGLQFLFEYFSETQRNKGNFPGRFSGRQFSNSRSEMNVSTLELGDSALYLCASSFQGNTGELFFGEGSRLTVL.

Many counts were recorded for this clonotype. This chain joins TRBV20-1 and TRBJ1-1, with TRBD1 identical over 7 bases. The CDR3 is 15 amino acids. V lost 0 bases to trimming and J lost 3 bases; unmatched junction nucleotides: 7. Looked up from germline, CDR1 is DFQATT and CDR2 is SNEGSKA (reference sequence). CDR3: CSARDGETGDTEAFF. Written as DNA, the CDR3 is TGCAGTGCTAGAGATGGGGAAACAGGGGACACTGAAGCTTTCTTT.

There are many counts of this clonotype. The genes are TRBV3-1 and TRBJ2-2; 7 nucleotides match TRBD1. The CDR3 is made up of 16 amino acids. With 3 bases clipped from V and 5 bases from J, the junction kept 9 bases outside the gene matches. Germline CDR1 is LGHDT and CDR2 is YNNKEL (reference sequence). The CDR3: CASSHHGTVRTGELFF. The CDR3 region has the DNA TGTGCCAGCAGCCATCACGGGACAGTTCGAACCGGGGAGCTGTTTTTT.

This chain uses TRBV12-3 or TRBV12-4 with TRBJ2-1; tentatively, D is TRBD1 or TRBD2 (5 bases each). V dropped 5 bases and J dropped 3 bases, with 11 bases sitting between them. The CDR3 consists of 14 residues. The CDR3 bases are TGTGCCAGCAGTCCCCGGGACCACTACAATGAGCAGTTCTTC. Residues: CASSPRDHYNEQFF.

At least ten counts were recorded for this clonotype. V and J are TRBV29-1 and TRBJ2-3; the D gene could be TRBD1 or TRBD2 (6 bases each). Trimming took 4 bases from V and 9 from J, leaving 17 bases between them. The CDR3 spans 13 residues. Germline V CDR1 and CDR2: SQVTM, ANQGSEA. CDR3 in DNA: TGCAGCGTTGGCTCGGGGGCCGATACCACGCAGTATTTT. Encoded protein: CSVGSGADTTQYF.

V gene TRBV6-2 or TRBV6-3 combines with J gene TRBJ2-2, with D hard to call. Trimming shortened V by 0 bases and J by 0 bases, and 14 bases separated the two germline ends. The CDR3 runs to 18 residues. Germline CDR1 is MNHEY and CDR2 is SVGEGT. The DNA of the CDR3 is TGTGCCAGCAGTTACTCGGCAGGAAGAAGAGCGAACACCGGGGAGCTGTTTTTT. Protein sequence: CASSYSAGRRANTGELFF.

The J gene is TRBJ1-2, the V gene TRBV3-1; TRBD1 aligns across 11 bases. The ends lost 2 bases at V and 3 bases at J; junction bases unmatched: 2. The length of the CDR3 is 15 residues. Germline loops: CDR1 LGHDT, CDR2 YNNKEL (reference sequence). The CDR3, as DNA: TGTGCCAGCAGCCAAATGGGACAGGGGGACTATGGCTACACCTTC. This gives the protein CASSQMGQGDYGYTF. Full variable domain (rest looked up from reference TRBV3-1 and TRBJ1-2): DTAVSQTPKYLVTQMGNDKSIKCEQNLGHDTMYWYKQDSKKFLKIMFSYNNKELIINETVPNRFSPKSPDKAHLNLHINSLELGDSAVYFCASSQMGQGDYGYTFGSGTRLTVV.

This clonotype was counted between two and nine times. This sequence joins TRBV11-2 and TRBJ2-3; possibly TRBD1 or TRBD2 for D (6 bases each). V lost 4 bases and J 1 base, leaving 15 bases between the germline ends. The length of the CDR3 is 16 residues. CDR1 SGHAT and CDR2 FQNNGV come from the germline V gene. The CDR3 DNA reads TGTGCCAGCAGCTCCCCTTGGGGGGCTGGCACAGATACGCAGTATTTT. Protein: CASSSPWGAGTDTQYF.

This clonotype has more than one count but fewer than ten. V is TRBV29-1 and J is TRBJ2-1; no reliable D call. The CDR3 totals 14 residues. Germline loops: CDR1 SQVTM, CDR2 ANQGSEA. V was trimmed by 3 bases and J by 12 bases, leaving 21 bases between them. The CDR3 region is CSVEAPSEALGQFF. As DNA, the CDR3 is TGCAGCGTTGAGGCTCCGAGTGAGGCATTAGGGCAGTTCTTC.